The 5 T cell receptor beta chains given below trace back to one sample, sequenced in a study of OX40 agonist ivuxolimab in advanced cancers. Sequencing was performed with immunoSEQ multiplex PCR; in TCRdb, only in-frame clones are kept and a portion is missing. This table holds about 48,000 clones, 83% found once. Here the sequenced sample was CD4+ or CD8+ T cells sorted from blood, taken in a trial of the OX40 agonist ivuxolimab. These receptors originate from an adult with an advanced solid tumor such as melanoma, head and neck, liver or kidney cancer.

This sequence joins TRBV7-3 and TRBJ2-1; 9 bases are shared with TRBD1. With V trimmed by 5 bases and J by 5 bases, 7 bases remained unmatched. CDR3 length: 15 residues. The germline V gene encodes CDR1 SGHTA and CDR2 FQGTGA. CDR3 loop: CASSRTGGPNNEQFF. CDR3 DNA sequence: TGTGCCAGCAGCCGCACAGGGGGCCCTAACAATGAGCAGTTCTTC.

This clone was detected a few times. This chain joins TRBV18 and TRBJ1-4; no definite D call. Trimming removed 5 bases from V and 5 bases from J, with 9 bases in between. The CDR3 covers 13 residues. Germline lookup yields CDR1 KGHSH and CDR2 LQKENI. The CDR3 nucleotides read TGTGCCAGCTCAGAGCAGGCAAATGAAAAACTGTTTTTT. It specifies CASSEQANEKLFF.

The V and J genes are TRBV19 and TRBJ1-6; D remains unclear. The CDR3 length is 14 residues. In germline, CDR1 is LNHDA, CDR2 SQIVND (reference sequence). Trimming pared 5 bases from V and 13 bases from J, leaving 18 bases between. The CDR3, as DNA: TGTGCCAGTAGTCCCTTAGGGCCTGTATTCCCCCTCCACTTT. This gives the protein CASSPLGPVFPLHF. Looking up the rest from reference TRBV19 and TRBJ1-6 gives the full variable domain: DGGITQSPKYLFRKEGQNVTLSCEQNLNHDAMYWYRQDPGQGLRLIYYSQIVNDFQKGDIAEGYSVSREKKESFPLTVTSAQKNPTAFYLCASSPLGPVFPLHFGNGTRLTVT.

The chain carries TRBV7-2 and TRBJ2-5, with a possible D match to TRBD2 (5 bases). The CDR3 is 14 amino acids. The germline V and J ends were trimmed by 4 bases and 4 bases, with 13 bases remaining between them. Germline CDR1 is SGHTA and CDR2 is FQGNSA. CDR3 in DNA: TGTGCCAGCAGCTCATGGGCTAGCACAGAGACCCAGTACTTC. Its protein is CASSSWASTETQYF. Full variable domain (rest looked up from reference TRBV7-2 and TRBJ2-5): GAGVSQSPSNKVTEKGKDVELRCDPISGHTALYWYRQSLGQGLEFLIYFQGNSAPDKSGLPSDRFSAERTGGSVSTLTIQRTQQEDSAVYLCASSSWASTETQYFGPGTRLLVL.

The gene calls are TRBV27 and TRBJ1-5; tentative D call: TRBD1 (5 bases). Germline assignment: CDR1 MNHEY and CDR2 SMNVEV (reference sequence). V lost 2 bases, J lost 5 bases, and 7 bases lay in between. There are 13 residues in the CDR3. The CDR3 here is CASSLQGYQPQHF. CDR3 in DNA: TGTGCCAGCAGTTTACAGGGATATCAGCCCCAGCATTTT.